This T cell receptor beta chain is drawn from a study of CD8+ T cells in alopecia areata (dated by TCRdb to 2017 to 2018). As for the study more broadly: The treated patients, all with moderate-to-severe alopecia areata, were enrolled in an open-label pilot trial of oral tofacitinib given at 5 to 10 mg twice daily. Tofacitinib was administered for 6 to 18 months, and 6 months of follow-up off drug were then conducted to assess delayed response and recurrence. In humans, TCRbeta sequencing was performed on scalp tissue and on sorted CD4+ and CD8+ peripheral blood T cells from healthy controls and from patients with patchy or totalis/universalis alopecia areata. immunoSEQ multiplex PCR using 35 Vbeta forward primers and 13 Jbeta reverse primers was used to amplify TCRbeta CDR3 regions. High-throughput TCRbeta sequencing was used to examine T cell clonal expansion in alopecia areata in both the C3H/HeJ mouse model and human patients. Scalp clonality was compared across normal scalp (n=4), patchy alopecia areata scalp (n=8), and alopecia totalis/universalis scalp (n=8). RNA was extracted with the PAXgene miRNA kit for fixed scalp, the miRNeasy kit for PBMCs, and the RNeasy kit for mouse skin. Biopsies were taken from tofacitinib-treated patients at baseline and at 4 and 24 weeks of treatment, and a later scalp biopsy was taken in several of the tofacitinib-treated patients. Findings and caveats that apply to the study as a whole: TCR sequences shared between patients were less clear than in mice, possibly partly because of HLA diversity in the patient population. Unlike mouse skin, where gammadelta T cells dominate, normal human skin contains resident alphabeta T cells that get sequenced too, which complicates analysis of the scalp TCR repertoire. Lesional scalp, especially in alopecia totalis/universalis, showed higher clonality and more expanded CD8+ clones than normal scalp, suggesting antigenic drive.

This clone was observed a few times. No antigen is known for it. The sample holds no much larger clone one base away, and base qualities are not on file. Library preparation employed the immunoSEQ multiplex PCR assay. To provide template for TCR sequencing, every sample had RNA extracted and reverse transcribed into cDNA. First-strand cDNA was synthesized with SuperScript III using a 2:1 mix of oligo-dT and random hexamers. A synthetic immune receptor repertoire was used to measure amplification bias, and any remaining bias was corrected computationally. The source study handled its data this way. Raw reads were preprocessed to remove errors, and CDR3 was defined by IMGT conventions from the conserved cysteine to phenylalanine. Clonality was computed as 1 minus the Shannon entropy, with the entropy normalized by log2 of the number of productive unique TCRs. CD4 or CD8 identity of scalp clones was inferred by cross-referencing scalp TCRbeta sequences with sorted blood CD4 and CD8 repertoires. What TCRdb holds here is the immuneACCESS table cut down to in-frame rearrangements. Part of the clones is not present; checked against another copy, under half of the missing clones reflect an unresolved V gene, and the others are unexplained. For V, J and clone size, that table is used; D and trimming come from the DNA. The sample profile shows about 150,000 clones; 40% to 50% of them were found once. The top ten clones comprise about 6.8% of the sample.

V is pared back by 6 bases and J by 5 bases, with 14 bases lying between the germline termini. There are 14 amino acids in the CDR3, from cysteine to phenylalanine inclusive. Only the CDR3 region is kept as DNA, spanning 42 bases read in frame from base 1. The germline V gene (reference sequence) provides CDR1 LNHDA and CDR2 SQIVND. Peripheral blood and lesional scalp punch biopsies were obtained from patients with alopecia areata. PBMCs were isolated by density centrifugation and stained for CD3, CD4 and CD8, after which CD4+ and CD8+ T cells were sorted on a FACSAria. The origin of this receptor is a human donor with alopecia areata. The sequencing input was CD4+ T cells sorted from blood. The V and J genes are TRBV19 and TRBJ2-1; TRBD2 could be the D gene, as 7 bases match. The CDR3 corresponds to CASRKQGGNNEQFF. The base sequence is TGTGCCAGTAGAAAACAGGGAGGGAACAATGAGCAGTTCTTC.